The 27 T cell receptor beta chains reported below all come from one sample, sequenced in a study of T cells in Graves' hyperthyroidism and ophthalmopathy. Researchers amplified the TCR beta CDR3 regions from RNA transcripts. The HTBI primer set drove a first-round RT-PCR of the TCR CDR3. From the multiplex PCR reads, TCRdb called clonotypes with MiXCR, one entry per CDR3 protein. The sample lists over 500,000 distinct CDR3 sequences, more than 15% occurring once. The sequenced sample was blood. The receptors were gathered from a woman under 30 with Graves' ophthalmopathy.

The V and J genes are TRBV18 and TRBJ2-7; maybe TRBD1 (5 bases). This CDR3 is 13 amino acids long. Germline V gene data show CDR1 as KGHSH and CDR2 as LQKENI. The germline V and J ends were trimmed by 2 bases and 4 bases, with 9 bases remaining between them. The chain's CDR3 is CASSPDRWYEQYF. CDR3 sequence (DNA): TGTGCCAGCTCACCAGACAGATGGTACGAGCAGTACTTC.

This clonotype has just a few counts. CDR3 coding DNA: TGCAGCGTTGAAGGGGCCGAAGGGGGCTACACCTTC. This translates into CSVEGAEGGYTF. This sequence joins TRBV29-1 and TRBJ1-2, with D hard to call. Germline values: CDR1 SQVTM, CDR2 ANQGSEA. There are 12 residues in the CDR3. The V end was cut by 1 base, the J end by 8 bases, with 11 bases between.

This clonotype was found once. Just one base apart from a much larger clone, this may be a read error. The CDR3 DNA reads as TGTGCCAGCAGTTACCCGGTTAGCGGGAGGGCTGGGGAGCAGTTCTTC. Translated: CASSYPVSGRAGEQFF. This chain joins TRBV6-2 or TRBV6-3 and TRBJ2-1; TRBD2 agrees at 11 bases. This CDR3 has 16 residues. Germline trimming cut 2 bases from V and 10 bases from J; bases unmatched to any gene: 10. Per germline, CDR1 MNHEY and CDR2 SVGEGT.

This clonotype occurred a few times. V and J are TRBV5-1 and TRBJ1-1; D may be TRBD1 (5 bases). Germline assignment: CDR1 SGHRS and CDR2 YFSETQ. CDR3 length: 15 residues. Between the trimmed V and J ends, which lost 1 base and 6 bases, there was a span of 16 bases. In DNA, the CDR3 is TGCGCCAGCAGCTTGAGCATGGGGGGGAGGTCTGAAGCTTTCTTT. Residues: CASSLSMGGRSEAFF.

The chain is built from TRBV6-1 and TRBJ2-3; TRBD2 is a possible D gene (6 bases). Germline lookup yields CDR1 MNHNS and CDR2 SASEGT. This CDR3 comprises 15 residues. V lost 5 bases to trimming and J lost 5 bases, with 17 bases between them. The CDR3, as DNA: TGTGCCAGCAGTCTGAAAGCGGGCTGGGGAGATACGCAGTATTTT. Residues: CASSLKAGWGDTQYF.

This clonotype was observed many times. The chain couples TRBV6-1 to TRBJ1-1, with a tentative D call TRBD1 (6 bases). CDR3 length equals 13 residues. Looked up from germline, CDR1 is MNHNS and CDR2 is SASEGT. V lost 5 bases and J 6 bases, leaving 13 bases between the germline ends. The CDR3 DNA reads TGTGCCAGCAGTTATCGGGGGGCACCTGAAGCTTTCTTT. Translation gives CASSYRGAPEAFF.

This clonotype was seen many times. V and J are TRBV5-1 and TRBJ2-1, with D possibly TRBD2 on 5 matching bases. The CDR3 contains 14 residues. Germline lookup yields CDR1 SGHRS and CDR2 YFSETQ. Trimming took 1 base from V and 3 from J, leaving 8 bases between them. The CDR3 nucleotides are TGCGCCAGCAGCTTGATAGCGAGCTACAATGAGCAGTTCTTC. This encodes CASSLIASYNEQFF.

There are many counts of this clonotype. CDR3 protein: CASSRLAAKYQETQYF. The DNA of the CDR3 is TGTGCCAGCAGTCGCCTAGCGGCAAAGTACCAAGAGACCCAGTACTTC. The rearrangement joins TRBV6-1 to TRBJ2-5, with 7 bases that match TRBD2. CDR1 MNHNS and CDR2 SASEGT come from the germline V gene. The length of the CDR3 is 16 residues. V gave up 5 bases and J gave up 0 bases; unmatched junction bases: 9.

In this sample, this clonotype turned up many times. The rearrangement uses TRBV30 and TRBJ1-1, with D maybe TRBD1 (5 bases). This CDR3 has 13 amino acids. CDR1 GTSNPN and CDR2 SVGIG come from the germline V gene (reference sequence). Trimming removed 5 bases from V and 1 base from J, with 11 bases in between. For the CDR3, the DNA is TGTGCCTGGGGGACCTCGCGGAACACTGAAGCTTTCTTT. Protein: CAWGTSRNTEAFF.

As to this clonotype: A read error is possible here, since a much larger clone lies one base away. The chain joins TRBV7-9 to TRBJ2-7, with unresolved D. There are 13 residues in the CDR3. Germline V gives CDR1 SEHNR, CDR2 FQNEAQ (reference sequence). V lost 3 bases to trimming and J lost 0 bases, with 6 bases between them. This CDR3 is CASSFPVSYEQYF. In nucleotides, the CDR3 is TGTGCCAGCAGCTTCCCAGTCTCCTACGAGCAGTACTTC.

This clonotype has a handful of counts. J is TRBJ2-1 and V is TRBV3-1; the match to TRBD2 covers 10 bases. Germline V gene sequence: CDR1 LGHDT, CDR2 YNNKEL (reference sequence). The CDR3 runs 16 residues. Germline trimming cut 1 base from V and 10 bases from J; bases unmatched to any gene: 10. The DNA for the CDR3 is TGTGCCAGCAGCCAAGCGGCCAGCGGGGGGGCCAGGGAGCAGTTCTTC. As protein: CASSQAASGGAREQFF.

A few counts support this clonotype. The chain recombines TRBV4-2 with TRBJ2-3; TRBD1 matches 8 bases. Germline CDR1 LGHNA, CDR2 YNFKEQ. The CDR3 runs to 15 residues. The V and J ends lost 5 bases and 4 bases, in that order; junction bases with no gene match: 8. CDR3 residues: CASSSRGTGSDTQYF. The DNA of the CDR3 is TGTGCCAGCAGCTCTCGAGGGACAGGATCAGATACGCAGTATTTT.

The genes are TRBV4-1 and TRBJ1-1, with no clear D. Per germline, CDR1 MGHRA and CDR2 YSYEKL. V shed 0 bases and J shed 1 base, with 9 bases lying between them. The CDR3 is made up of 15 amino acids. In DNA form, the CDR3 reads TGCGCCAGCAGCCAAGAAAGTGGCAGGAACACTGAAGCTTTCTTT. Residues: CASSQESGRNTEAFF.

In its sample, this clonotype was seen many times. This chain connects TRBV7-2 to TRBJ2-1; D gene ambiguous. Per the germline V gene, CDR1 is SGHTA and CDR2 is FQGNSA. This CDR3 spans 14 amino acids. Trimming removed 2 bases at V and 3 bases at J, with 8 bases between. CDR3 in DNA: TGTGCCAGCAGCTTAAGGACCATCTACAATGAGCAGTTCTTC. As protein: CASSLRTIYNEQFF.

This clonotype was seen at least ten times. J is TRBJ2-7 and V is TRBV3-1; possible D gene TRBD2, 5 bases. Germline V gives CDR1 LGHDT, CDR2 YNNKEL (reference sequence). V was clipped by 4 bases and J by 0 bases, with 13 bases between them. The CDR3 loop spans 15 amino acids. Here the CDR3 reads CASSRGRDDSYEQYF. CDR3 in DNA: TGTGCCAGCAGCCGAGGACGGGATGACTCCTACGAGCAGTACTTC.

This clonotype has only a few counts. DNA for the CDR3: TGTGCCAGCGTGAAACTGGGGGGGCACCGCACCGGGGAGCTGTTTTTT. It encodes CASVKLGGHRTGELFF. V usage is TRBV6-1 and J usage is TRBJ2-2, with a tentative D call TRBD2 (7 bases). The length of the CDR3 is 16 residues. Between the trimmed V and J ends, which lost 8 bases and 4 bases, there was a span of 20 bases. Germline V lookup: CDR1 MNHNS, CDR2 SASEGT.

The sample holds many counts of this clonotype. The chain combines TRBV6-2 or TRBV6-3 with TRBJ1-6; no firm D call. CDR3 size: 12 residues. Germline V lookup: CDR1 MNHEY, CDR2 SVGEGT. Between the trimmed V and J ends, which lost 8 bases and 3 bases, there was a span of 5 bases. The CDR3 is CASLGYNSPLHF. CDR3 bases: TGTGCCAGCTTGGGCTATAATTCACCCCTCCACTTT.

The chain uses TRBV6-1 and TRBJ2-7; tentatively, D is TRBD1 (5 bases). V lost 9 bases to trimming and J lost 0 bases, with 18 bases between them. The CDR3 spans 15 residues. Germline CDR1 MNHNS, CDR2 SASEGT. In DNA, the CDR3 is TGTGCCAGTTCTCTCGCGACAGAGATCTCCTACGAGCAGTACTTC. It codes for CASSLATEISYEQYF.

This clonotype was counted many times. The chain couples TRBV7-2 to TRBJ1-1, with D possibly matching TRBD1 (6 bases). V was cut by 1 base and J by 3 bases, with 21 bases left in between. Germline CDR1 reads SGHTA; CDR2 reads FQGNSA. The CDR3 runs 18 residues. CDR3: CASSLVVWQGTLYTEAFF. The CDR3, as DNA: TGTGCCAGCAGCTTAGTAGTTTGGCAGGGGACCCTCTACACTGAAGCTTTCTTT.

The chain carries TRBV7-6 and TRBJ1-1, with 8 bases matching TRBD1. V lost 5 bases and J lost 1; bases outside the gene matches: 3. The CDR3 contains 14 residues. Per the germline V gene, CDR1 is SGHVS and CDR2 is FNYEAQ. The CDR3 region has the DNA TGTGCCAGCAGCGCAGGGGGCCCGAACACTGAAGCTTTCTTT. It codes for CASSAGGPNTEAFF.

The J gene is TRBJ1-4, the V gene TRBV20-1; TRBD1 agrees at 7 bases. V lost 4 bases and J lost 8; bases outside the gene matches: 7. The germline CDR1 and CDR2 sequences are DFQATT and SNEGSKA (reference sequence). The CDR3 is 13 residues long. The DNA of the CDR3 is TGCAGTGCTAACAGACAGGGTTGGGAAAAACTGTTTTTT. As protein: CSANRQGWEKLFF.

This clonotype was recorded many times. V usage is TRBV7-9 and J usage is TRBJ2-3; D possibly uses TRBD1 or TRBD2 (5 bases each). Between the trimmed V and J ends, which lost 6 bases and 5 bases, there was a span of 18 bases. Germline-derived CDR1 and CDR2 are SEHNR and FQNEAQ (reference sequence). The CDR3 covers 15 residues. This CDR3 reads CASSFPRGGKDTQYF. CDR3 DNA: TGTGCCAGCAGTTTTCCTCGTGGGGGAAAAGATACGCAGTATTTT.

The V call is TRBV10-3, the J call TRBJ2-6; a possible D gene is TRBD1 (6 bases). Per germline, CDR1 ENHRY and CDR2 SYGVKD. The CDR3 extends over 16 amino acids. Trimming left V 3 bases short and J 1 base short, with 10 bases between. CDR3 nucleotide sequence: TGTGCCATCAGTGACTCAGGGGTATCTGGGGCCAACGTCCTGACTTTC. Protein sequence: CAISDSGVSGANVLTF.

This clonotype was recorded many times. The chain combines TRBV7-8 with TRBJ2-1, with TRBD1 identical over 9 bases. CDR1 is SGHVS, CDR2 FQNEAQ, per germline. Trimming removed 4 bases from V and 7 bases from J; junction bases left unmatched: 5. This CDR3 is 14 amino acids long. The CDR3 here is CASSWSGQGNEQFF. The CDR3 nucleotides read TGTGCCAGCAGCTGGTCGGGACAGGGTAATGAGCAGTTCTTC.

This chain uses TRBV4-2 with TRBJ2-5; possibly TRBD2 for D (6 bases). Germline V gene data show CDR1 as LGHNA and CDR2 as YNFKEQ. This CDR3 contains 17 residues. The V and J ends lost 1 base and 1 base respectively, with 16 bases between them. The CDR3, as DNA: TGTGCCAGCAGCCAAGTTTCTAGCGCGACCGGCCAAGAGACCCAGTACTTC. Residues: CASSQVSSATGQETQYF.

This clonotype appeared a few times. The chain recombines TRBV7-9 with TRBJ1-5; D perhaps matches TRBD1 (6 bases). Germline V gene lookup returns CDR1 SEHNR and CDR2 FQNEAQ (reference sequence). V gave up 4 bases and J gave up 4 bases, with 11 bases separating them. The CDR3 has 14 residues. CDR3 protein: CASSWGGGNQPQHF. Here the CDR3 DNA reads TGTGCCAGCAGCTGGGGGGGCGGAAATCAGCCCCAGCATTTT.

In this sample, this clonotype turned up many times. V usage is TRBV7-3 and J usage is TRBJ2-3, with D unclear. There are 13 residues in the CDR3. Germline V gene lookup returns CDR1 SGHTA and CDR2 FQGTGA. V was pared by 3 bases and J by 6 bases, with 10 bases between. CDR3: CASSFNPTDTQYF. The CDR3 region has the DNA TGTGCCAGCAGCTTCAATCCGACGGATACGCAGTATTTT.